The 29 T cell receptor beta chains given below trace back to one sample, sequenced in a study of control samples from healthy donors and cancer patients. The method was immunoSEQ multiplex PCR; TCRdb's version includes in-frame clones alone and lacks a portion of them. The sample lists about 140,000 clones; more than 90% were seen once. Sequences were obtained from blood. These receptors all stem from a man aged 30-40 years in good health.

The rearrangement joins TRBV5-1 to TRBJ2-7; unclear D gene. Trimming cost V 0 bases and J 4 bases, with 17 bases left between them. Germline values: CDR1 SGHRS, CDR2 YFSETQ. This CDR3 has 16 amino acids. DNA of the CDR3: TGCGCCAGCAGCTTGGTGGCGAACGGGCCTTTATACGAGCAGTACTTC. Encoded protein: CASSLVANGPLYEQYF. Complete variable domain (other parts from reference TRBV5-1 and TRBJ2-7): KAGVTQTPRYLIKTRGQQVTLSCSPISGHRSVSWYQQTPGQGLQFLFEYFSETQRNKGNFPGRFSGRQFSNSRSEMNVSTLELGDSALYLCASSLVANGPLYEQYFGPGTRLTVT.

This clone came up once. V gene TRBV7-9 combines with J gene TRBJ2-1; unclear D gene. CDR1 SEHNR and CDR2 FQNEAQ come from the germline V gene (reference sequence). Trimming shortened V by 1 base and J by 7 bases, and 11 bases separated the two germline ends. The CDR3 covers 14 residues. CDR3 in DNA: TGTGCCAGCAGCTTAGGAGGCAGTTTAAATGAGCAGTTCTTC. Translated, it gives CASSLGGSLNEQFF.

The chain's CDR3 is CASSFPPTGGYTF. Here the CDR3 DNA reads TGTGCCAGCAGCTTTCCCCCGACTGGCGGCTACACCTTC. The chain has TRBV5-6 and TRBJ1-2; no reliable D call. V lost 2 bases and J lost 8, with 13 bases in between. The CDR3 length is 13 residues. Germline CDR1 and CDR2: SGHDT and YYEEEE.

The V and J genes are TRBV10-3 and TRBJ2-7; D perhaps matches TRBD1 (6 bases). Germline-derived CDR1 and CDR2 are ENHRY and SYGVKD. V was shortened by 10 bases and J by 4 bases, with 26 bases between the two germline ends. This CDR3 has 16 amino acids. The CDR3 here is CATQSSQGAGEYEQYF. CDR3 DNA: TGTGCCACGCAGTCCTCACAGGGAGCTGGGGAATACGAGCAGTACTTC.

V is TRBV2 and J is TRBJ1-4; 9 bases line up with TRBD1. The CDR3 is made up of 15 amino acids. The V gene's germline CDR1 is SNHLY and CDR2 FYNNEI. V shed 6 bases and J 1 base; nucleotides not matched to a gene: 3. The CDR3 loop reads CASSGQGITNEKLFF. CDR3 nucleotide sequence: TGTGCCAGCAGCGGACAGGGGATAACTAATGAAAAACTGTTTTTT.

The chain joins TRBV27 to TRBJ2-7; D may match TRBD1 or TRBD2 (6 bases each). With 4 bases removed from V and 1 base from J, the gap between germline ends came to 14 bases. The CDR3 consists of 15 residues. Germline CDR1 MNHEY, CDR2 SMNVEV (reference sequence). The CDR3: CASSWGALASYEQYF. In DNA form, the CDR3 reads TGTGCCAGCAGTTGGGGGGCCTTGGCTTCCTACGAGCAGTACTTC.

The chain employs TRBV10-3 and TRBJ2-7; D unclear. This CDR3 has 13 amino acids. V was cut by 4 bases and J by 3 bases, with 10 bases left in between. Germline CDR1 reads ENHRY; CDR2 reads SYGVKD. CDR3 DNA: TGTGCCATCAGTGTCGGCAGGCGCTACGAGCAGTACTTC. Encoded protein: CAISVGRRYEQYF.

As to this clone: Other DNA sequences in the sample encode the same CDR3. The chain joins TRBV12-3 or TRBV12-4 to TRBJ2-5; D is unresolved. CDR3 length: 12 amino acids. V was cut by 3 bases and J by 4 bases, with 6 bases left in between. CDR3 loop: CASSFSLETQYF. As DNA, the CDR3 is TGTGCCAGCAGTTTCTCCTTAGAGACCCAGTACTTC.

Here the CDR3 DNA reads TGTGCCAGCAGTGGTGAAGGCGGAGATACGCAGTATTTT. Residues: CASSGEGGDTQYF. The chain employs TRBV6-4 and TRBJ2-3, with D unresolved. This CDR3 spans 13 amino acids. CDR1 and CDR2 (germline): MRHNA, SNTAGT. The V and J ends lost 4 bases and 5 bases respectively, with 10 bases between them.

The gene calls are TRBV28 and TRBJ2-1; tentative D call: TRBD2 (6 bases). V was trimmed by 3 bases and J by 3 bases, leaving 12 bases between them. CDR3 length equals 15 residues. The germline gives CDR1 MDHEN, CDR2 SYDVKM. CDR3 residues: CASSLGLANYNEQFF. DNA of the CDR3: TGTGCCAGCAGTTTGGGTCTAGCGAACTACAATGAGCAGTTCTTC.

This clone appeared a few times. The CDR3 nucleotides read TGTGCCAGCAGCCGACAGGGGAGGACTGAAGCTTTCTTT. Translation: CASSRQGRTEAFF. V is TRBV4-2 and J is TRBJ1-1; 8 bases are a match to TRBD1. The CDR3 covers 13 residues. Per the germline V gene, CDR1 is LGHNA and CDR2 is YNFKEQ. V was clipped by 4 bases and J by 5 bases; unmatched bases: 3.

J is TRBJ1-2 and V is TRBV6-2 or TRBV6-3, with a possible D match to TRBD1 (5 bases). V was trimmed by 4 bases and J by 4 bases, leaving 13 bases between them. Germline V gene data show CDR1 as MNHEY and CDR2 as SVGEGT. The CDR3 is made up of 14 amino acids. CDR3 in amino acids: CASSLVGGVYGYTF. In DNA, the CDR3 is TGTGCCAGCAGTTTGGTCGGAGGGGTCTATGGCTACACCTTC.

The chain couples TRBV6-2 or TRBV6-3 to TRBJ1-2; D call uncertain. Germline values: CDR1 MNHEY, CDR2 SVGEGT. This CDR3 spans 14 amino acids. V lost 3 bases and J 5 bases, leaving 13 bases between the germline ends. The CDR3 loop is CASSYGSGLYGYTF. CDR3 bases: TGTGCCAGCAGTTATGGTAGCGGGTTATATGGCTACACCTTC.

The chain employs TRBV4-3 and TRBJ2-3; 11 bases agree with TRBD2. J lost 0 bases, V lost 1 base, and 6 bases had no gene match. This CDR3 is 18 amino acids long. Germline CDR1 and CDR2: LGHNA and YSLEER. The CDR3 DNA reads TGCGCCAGCAGCCAAGGCCCGAGGACTAGCGGGAGCACAGATACGCAGTATTTT. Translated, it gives CASSQGPRTSGSTDTQYF.

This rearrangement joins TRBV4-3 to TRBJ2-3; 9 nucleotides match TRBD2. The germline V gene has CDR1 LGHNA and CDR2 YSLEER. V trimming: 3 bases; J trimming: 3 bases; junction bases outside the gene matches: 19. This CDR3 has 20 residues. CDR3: CASSQGFSGRRSVSTDTQYF. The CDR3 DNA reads TGCGCCAGCAGCCAGGGATTTAGCGGGAGAAGGTCCGTCAGTACAGATACGCAGTATTTT.

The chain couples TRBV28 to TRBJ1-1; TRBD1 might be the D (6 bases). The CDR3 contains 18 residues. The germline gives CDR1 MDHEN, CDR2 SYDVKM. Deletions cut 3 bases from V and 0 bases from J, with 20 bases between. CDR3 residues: CASSLVLRGQGMNTEAFF. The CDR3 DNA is TGTGCCAGCAGTTTGGTCCTGCGGGGGCAGGGGATGAACACTGAAGCTTTCTTT. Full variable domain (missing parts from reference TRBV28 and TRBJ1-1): DVKVTQSSRYLVKRTGEKVFLECVQDMDHENMFWYRQDPGLGLRLIYFSYDVKMKEKGDIPEGYSVSREKKERFSLILESASTNQTSMYLCASSLVLRGQGMNTEAFFGQGTRLTVV.

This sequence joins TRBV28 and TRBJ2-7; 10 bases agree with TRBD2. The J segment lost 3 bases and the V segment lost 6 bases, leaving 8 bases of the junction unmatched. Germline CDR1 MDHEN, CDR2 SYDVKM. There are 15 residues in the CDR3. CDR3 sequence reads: CASRRGLADIYEQYF. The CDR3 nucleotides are TGTGCCAGCAGACGTGGACTAGCGGACATCTACGAGCAGTACTTC.

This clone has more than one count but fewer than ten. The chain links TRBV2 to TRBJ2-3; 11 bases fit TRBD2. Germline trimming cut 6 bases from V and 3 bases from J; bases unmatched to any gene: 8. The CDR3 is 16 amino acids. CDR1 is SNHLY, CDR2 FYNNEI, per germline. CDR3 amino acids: CASSLGLAGLTDTQYF. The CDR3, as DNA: TGTGCCAGCAGCCTTGGACTAGCGGGTCTTACAGATACGCAGTATTTT.

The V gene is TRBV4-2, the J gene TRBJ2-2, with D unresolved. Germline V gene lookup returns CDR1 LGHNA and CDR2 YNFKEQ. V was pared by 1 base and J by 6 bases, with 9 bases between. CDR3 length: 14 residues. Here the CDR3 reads CASSQVVSSGELFF. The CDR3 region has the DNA TGTGCCAGCAGCCAAGTAGTCTCCTCCGGGGAGCTGTTTTTT.

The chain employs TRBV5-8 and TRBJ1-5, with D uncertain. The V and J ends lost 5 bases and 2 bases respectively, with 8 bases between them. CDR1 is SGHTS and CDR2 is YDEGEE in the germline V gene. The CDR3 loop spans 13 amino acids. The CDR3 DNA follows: TGTGCCAGCAGACGACTTGGCAATCAGCCCCAGCATTTT. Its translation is CASRRLGNQPQHF.

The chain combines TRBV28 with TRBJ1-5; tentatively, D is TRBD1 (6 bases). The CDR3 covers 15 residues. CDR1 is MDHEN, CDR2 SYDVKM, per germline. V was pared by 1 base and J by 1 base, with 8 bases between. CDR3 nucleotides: TGTGCCAGCAGTTTATTAGACAGGAGCAATCAGCCCCAGCATTTT. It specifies CASSLLDRSNQPQHF.

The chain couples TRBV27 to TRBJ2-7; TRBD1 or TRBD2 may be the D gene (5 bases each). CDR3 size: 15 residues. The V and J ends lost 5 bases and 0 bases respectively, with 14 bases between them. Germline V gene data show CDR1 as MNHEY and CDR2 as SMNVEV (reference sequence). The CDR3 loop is CASSASAGTSYEQYF. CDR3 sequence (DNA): TGTGCCAGCAGTGCCTCGGCAGGGACCTCCTACGAGCAGTACTTC.

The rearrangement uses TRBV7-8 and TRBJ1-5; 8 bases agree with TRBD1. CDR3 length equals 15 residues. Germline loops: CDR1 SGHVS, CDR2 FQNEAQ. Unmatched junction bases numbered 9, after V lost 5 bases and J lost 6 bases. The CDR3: CASSLLDRGVQPQHF. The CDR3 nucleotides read TGTGCCAGCAGCCTCCTAGACAGGGGTGTTCAGCCCCAGCATTTT. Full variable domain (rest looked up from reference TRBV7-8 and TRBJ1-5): GAGVSQSPRYKVAKRGQDVALRCDPISGHVSLFWYQQALGQGPEFLTYFQNEAQLDKSGLPSDRFFAERPEGSVSTLKIQRTQQEDSAVYLCASSLLDRGVQPQHFGDGTRLSIL.

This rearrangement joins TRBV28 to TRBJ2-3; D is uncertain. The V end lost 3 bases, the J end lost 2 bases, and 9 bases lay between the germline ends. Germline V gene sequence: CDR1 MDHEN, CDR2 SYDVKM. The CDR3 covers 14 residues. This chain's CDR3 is CASSFSGHTDTQYF. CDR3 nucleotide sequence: TGTGCCAGCAGTTTTTCAGGCCACACAGATACGCAGTATTTT. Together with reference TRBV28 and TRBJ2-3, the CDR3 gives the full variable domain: DVKVTQSSRYLVKRTGEKVFLECVQDMDHENMFWYRQDPGLGLRLIYFSYDVKMKEKGDIPEGYSVSREKKERFSLILESASTNQTSMYLCASSFSGHTDTQYFGPGTRLTVL.

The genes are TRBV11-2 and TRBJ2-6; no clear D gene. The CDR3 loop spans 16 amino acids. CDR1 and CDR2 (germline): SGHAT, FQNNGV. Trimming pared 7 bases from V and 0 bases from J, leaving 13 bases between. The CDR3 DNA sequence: TGTGCCAGCACCGCAGCAGGCTTCTCTGGGGCCAACGTCCTGACTTTC. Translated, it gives CASTAAGFSGANVLTF.

Here the CDR3 reads CASSSGTGVRPQHF. CDR3 nucleotide sequence: TGTGCCAGCAGTTCCGGGACAGGGGTCCGGCCCCAGCATTTT. The chain recombines TRBV27 with TRBJ1-5; the match to TRBD1 covers 10 bases. Germline loops: CDR1 MNHEY, CDR2 SMNVEV (reference sequence). There are 14 residues in the CDR3. Losses at the gene ends were 4 bases for V and 9 bases for J; bases not matched to a gene: 6.

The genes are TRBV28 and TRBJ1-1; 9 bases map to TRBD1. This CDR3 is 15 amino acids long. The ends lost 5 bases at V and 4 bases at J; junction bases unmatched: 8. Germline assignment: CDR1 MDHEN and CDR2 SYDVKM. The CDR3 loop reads CASSLHTGGRTEAFF. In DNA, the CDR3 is TGTGCCAGCAGTCTACATACAGGGGGCCGCACTGAAGCTTTCTTT.

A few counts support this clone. The CDR3 bases are TGTGCCAGCAGTGACGGGGGTGATTCACCCCTCCACTTT. It is translated as CASSDGGDSPLHF. The genes are TRBV6-4 and TRBJ1-6; D may be TRBD1 (5 bases). The germline V and J ends were trimmed by 2 bases and 8 bases, with 7 bases remaining between them. The germline CDR1 and CDR2 sequences are MRHNA and SNTAGT. The CDR3 is made up of 13 amino acids.

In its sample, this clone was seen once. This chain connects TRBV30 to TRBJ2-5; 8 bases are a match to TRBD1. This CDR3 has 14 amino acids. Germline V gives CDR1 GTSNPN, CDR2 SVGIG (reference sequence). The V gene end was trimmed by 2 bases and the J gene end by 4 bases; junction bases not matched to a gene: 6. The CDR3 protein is CAWSSGQGGETQYF. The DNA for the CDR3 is TGTGCCTGGAGTAGCGGACAGGGCGGAGAGACCCAGTACTTC.